This TCR beta chain was found in a study of shared T cell receptors in the human thymus (dated by TCRdb to the early 2020s). With regard to the full study: The study examined how self-reactive, shared T-cell receptor alpha chains are generated in the human thymus.

In regard to this clone: Its antigen is not yet known. No much larger clone exists at a distance of one base, and base qualities are not known.

Trimmed from V: 0 bases; trimmed from J: 1 base; junction bases lacking a gene match: 15. CDR1 and CDR2, per the germline V gene, are SGHDT and YYEEEE. From its cysteine to its phenylalanine, the CDR3 spans 19 amino acids. Here the CDR3 DNA is all that survives: 57 bases in frame from base 1. The library was built by means of the immunoSEQ multiplex PCR assay. In TCRdb, the immuneACCESS table is reduced to in-frame sequences with V and J assigned. These tables do not hold every clone; where another copy was compared, an unresolved V gene accounts for under half, and the others remain unexplained. Present in this sample are 630,000 or so clones, around 87% of which were seen just once. The ten largest clones add up to 0.009% to 0.0095% of the sample. The same sample was also studied in work on human thymus T cells. As described in the second report: The donors were immunologically healthy infants in Finland who had open corrective cardiac surgery for congenital heart defects. The thymus tissue came from surgical resects taken out during corrective cardiac surgery. Both the thymic and the peripheral blood repertoires appeared to show biased V and J gene segment usage. According to the related research, thymic TCR repertoires were highly overlapping among unrelated individuals. The study described the TCR alpha and beta repertoires in about eight infant thymus samples and a few matching peripheral blood samples. The cohort included a handful of male and a couple of female infants, with donor ages spanning 7 to 244 days. Thymocytes were freed from the tissue by mechanical means and kept at -70 degrees C as pellets of roughly 9-34 million cells. Genomic DNA was extracted from frozen cell pellets with a QIAsymphony instrument. TCRB and TCRAD loci were amplified from a standardized quantity of quality-controlled genomic DNA using the immunoSEQ multiplex PCR assay. The amplicons spanned the V(D)J region and were long enough to cover the CDR3 and allow V and J genes to be identified. Through the commercial immunoSEQ service, the amplicons were sequenced on an Illumina platform. Primer bias and sequencing errors were corrected as previously described, and TCRAD and TCRB definitions were based on the IMGT database. The repertoires were analysed using immunoSEQ Analyzer 3.0 and VDJTools for basic statistics, V/J segment usage, diversity estimates, rarefaction and pairwise overlap. Chao1, ChaoE, Efron-Thisted, Shannon and inverse Simpson indices were used to estimate diversity, which was also estimated on datasets down-sampled to the smallest sample. Repertoire overlap used strict matching of CDR3 nucleotide sequence, V gene and J gene, with Jaccard-based multidimensional scaling clustering. On average, thymus samples gave roughly 740,000 unique TCRB clonotypes, whereas blood samples gave around 80,000.

This TCR came from a boy under two years old with a congenital heart defect. Donor details come from another sample of the same person, matched by shared clones. The material sequenced was thymocytes. Here the chain combines TRBV5-6 and TRBJ2-5; TRBD2 matches 7 bases in the middle. The CDR3 region reads CASSLEYYGLAELQETQYF. The nucleotides read TGTGCCAGCAGCTTGGAGTATTATGGTCTAGCGGAACTCCAAGAGACCCAGTACTTC.